Each of the 19 T cell receptor beta chains below was sequenced from the same sample in a study. Treg sorting used a CD4+CD25+CD127-/low gate. TCRdb fed the 5' RACE reads into MiXCR, producing one record per CDR3 protein. The profile shows about 57,000 distinct CDR3 sequences, about 28% of them singletons. The specimen was tumor-infiltrating Tregs sorted from the breast tumor. The source is a female donor with breast cancer.

The V gene is TRBV11-2, the J gene TRBJ2-5; 11 bases are a match to TRBD2. There are 15 residues in the CDR3. Germline values: CDR1 SGHAT, CDR2 FQNNGV. Unmatched junction bases numbered 7, after V lost 5 bases and J lost 5 bases. The CDR3 sequence is CASSRSGRAHETQYF. The CDR3 nucleotides read TGTGCCAGCAGCCGTAGCGGGAGGGCCCATGAGACCCAGTACTTC.

This clonotype was seen once. The chain has TRBV5-4 and TRBJ2-1; 10 bases are shared with TRBD2. The CDR3 consists of 16 residues. Trimming took 4 bases from V and 7 from J; bases not matched to a gene: 11. Germline V gene lookup returns CDR1 SGHNT and CDR2 YYREEE (reference sequence). The CDR3 region is CASSPRAGGRENEQFF. The CDR3 bases are TGTGCCAGCAGCCCCAGAGCGGGGGGGCGGGAAAATGAGCAGTTCTTC.

The chain combines TRBV14 with TRBJ1-5; D gene ambiguous. The germline V gene has CDR1 SGHDN and CDR2 FVKESK. The CDR3 contains 12 residues. Trimming took off 1 base at V and 6 bases at J, with 4 bases between the two ends. CDR3 nucleotides: TGTGCCAGCAGCCAAGGGCGTCAGCCCCAGCATTTT. This codes for CASSQGRQPQHF.

V gene TRBV11-3 combines with J gene TRBJ2-1, with D perhaps matching TRBD1 or TRBD2 (5 bases each). There are 15 residues in the CDR3. Trimming shortened V by 5 bases and J by 5 bases, and 16 bases separated the two germline ends. Per germline, CDR1 SGHNT and CDR2 YENEEA. For the CDR3, the DNA is TGTGCCAGCAGCGGAGGTCCAGGGAAAGACAATGAGCAGTTCTTC. Protein sequence: CASSGGPGKDNEQFF.

The CDR3 nucleotides are TGCGCCAGCAGCCAAGCAGCGGTAGGGGATACGCAGTATTTT. It is translated as CASSQAAVGDTQYF. The rearrangement joins TRBV4-1 to TRBJ2-3; tentative D call: TRBD2 (5 bases). Per germline, CDR1 MGHRA and CDR2 YSYEKL. This CDR3 has 14 residues. The ends were cut back, 1 base at V and 6 bases at J, with 11 bases in the middle.

This clonotype was observed many times. The chain carries TRBV6-1 and TRBJ1-4; no definite D call. Germline V lookup: CDR1 MNHNS, CDR2 SASEGT. CDR3 length equals 16 residues. The ends were cut back, 0 bases at V and 5 bases at J, with 13 bases in the middle. CDR3 sequence reads: CASSEAGMTTNEKLFF. The CDR3 DNA reads as TGTGCCAGCAGTGAAGCCGGTATGACCACCAATGAAAAACTGTTTTTT.

The sample holds a few counts of this clonotype. One junction end disagrees with the germline gene, perhaps due to a read error. The V call is TRBV7-9, the J call TRBJ1-5; 8 bases match TRBD1. CDR1 is SEHNR, CDR2 FQNEAQ, per germline (reference sequence). This CDR3 spans 15 amino acids. CDR3 sequence (DNA): TGTGCCAGCAGCCTAGGGGGGACAGGTAATCGGCCCCAGCATTTT. It specifies CASSLGGTGNRPQHF.

On this clonotype itself: The conserved final phenylalanine or tryptophan is absent from the CDR3, which likely points to a read error. The chain is built from TRBV10-3 and TRBJ2-5; possible D gene TRBD1, 5 bases. The CDR3 is 13 residues long. CDR1 is ENHRY, CDR2 SYGVKD, per germline. Trimming removed 4 bases at V and 5 bases at J, with 11 bases between. The CDR3 coding sequence is TGTGCCATCAGTGGTAGGGGCAGTGAGACCCAGTACCTC. Protein sequence: CAISGRGSETQYL.

Regarding this clonotype: A much larger clonotype is one base distant, so this may be a read error. This chain uses TRBV29-1 with TRBJ1-3; D is unclear. This CDR3 contains 11 residues. CDR1 SQVTM and CDR2 ANQGSEA come from the germline V gene. The CDR3 is CSVDLGNTICF. As DNA, the CDR3 is TGCAGCGTTGATCTTGGAAACACCATATGTTTT.

This clonotype appeared a few times. The chain uses TRBV28 and TRBJ2-5, with 7 bases fitting TRBD1. The CDR3 consists of 13 residues. Germline V gives CDR1 MDHEN, CDR2 SYDVKM. With 4 bases clipped from V and 2 bases from J, the junction kept 1 base outside the gene matches. In nucleotides, the CDR3 is TGTGCCAGCAGTTCGGGACAGCAAGAGACCCAGTACTTC. It codes for CASSSGQQETQYF. Complete variable domain (other parts from reference TRBV28 and TRBJ2-5): DVKVTQSSRYLVKRTGEKVFLECVQDMDHENMFWYRQDPGLGLRLIYFSYDVKMKEKGDIPEGYSVSREKKERFSLILESASTNQTSMYLCASSSGQQETQYFGPGTRLLVL.

At least ten counts were recorded for this clonotype. The V call is TRBV7-8, the J call TRBJ2-7, with 8 bases fitting TRBD2. Looked up from germline, CDR1 is SGHVS and CDR2 is FQNEAQ. J lost 1 base, V lost 7 bases, and 9 bases had no gene match. The CDR3 is 15 residues long. CDR3 nucleotide sequence: TGTGCCAGCAACCCAAGCGGGAGAGGGTCCTACGAGCAGTACTTC. It encodes CASNPSGRGSYEQYF.

This clonotype was detected a few times. A read error is possible here, since a much larger clone lies one base away. J is TRBJ2-7 and V is TRBV9; D possibly uses TRBD1 or TRBD2 (5 bases each). The CDR3 runs to 14 residues. Germline CDR1 is SGDLS and CDR2 is YYNGEE. CDR3 in amino acids: CAGSPKGRNYEQYF. The CDR3 DNA follows: TGTGCCGGCAGCCCGAAGGGACGGAACTACGAGCAGTACTTC.

The genes are TRBV3-1 and TRBJ1-1, with D perhaps matching TRBD1 (5 bases). The CDR3 covers 14 residues. The germline V gene has CDR1 LGHDT and CDR2 YNNKEL (reference sequence). Trimming shortened V by 0 bases and J by 7 bases, and 12 bases separated the two germline ends. CDR3 sequence (DNA): TGTGCCAGCAGCCAAGATCTAAGGGGCGGTGAAGCTTTCTTT. Its protein product is CASSQDLRGGEAFF.

V is TRBV5-1 and J is TRBJ2-2; D is perhaps TRBD2 (6 bases). CDR3 size: 14 residues. Germline CDR1 and CDR2: SGHRS and YFSETQ. Trimming took 5 bases from V and 2 from J, leaving 10 bases between them. The CDR3 reads CASRSSANTGELFF. In DNA form, the CDR3 reads TGCGCCAGCAGATCTAGCGCCAACACCGGGGAGCTGTTTTTT.

This clonotype was counted many times. The CDR3 nucleotides read TGTGCCACTGAAGTTAACTATGGCTACACCTTC. It translates to CATEVNYGYTF. The chain couples TRBV6-1 to TRBJ1-2; unclear D gene. Germline CDR1 MNHNS, CDR2 SASEGT. This CDR3 spans 11 amino acids. V gave up 10 bases and J gave up 1 base, with 7 bases separating them.

This clonotype came up many times. J is TRBJ2-7 and V is TRBV27; 8 bases map to TRBD1. J lost 0 bases, V lost 5 bases, and 3 bases had no gene match. The germline V gene encodes CDR1 MNHEY and CDR2 SMNVEV (reference sequence). This CDR3 has 14 amino acids. In DNA, the CDR3 is TGTGCCAGCAGTCTCAGGGGGCTCTCCTACGAGCAGTACTTC. This gives the protein CASSLRGLSYEQYF.

The V call is TRBV7-2, the J call TRBJ2-1; D gene ambiguous. V shed 1 base and J shed 3 bases, with 13 bases lying between them. The CDR3 has 16 amino acids. Germline V lookup: CDR1 SGHTA, CDR2 FQGNSA. The CDR3 DNA reads TGTGCCAGCAGCTTAGAGTTTAATCGGGTCTACAATGAGCAGTTCTTC. It codes for CASSLEFNRVYNEQFF.

This clonotype was observed a handful of times. The chain links TRBV6-2 or TRBV6-3 to TRBJ1-1, with 7 bases lining up with TRBD1. CDR1 MNHEY and CDR2 SVGEGT come from the germline V gene. V lost 8 bases to trimming and J lost 3 bases; unmatched junction nucleotides: 9. CDR3 length equals 14 residues. CDR3 protein: CASLTLTGDTEAFF. Written as DNA, the CDR3 is TGTGCCAGCCTCACCTTAACAGGGGACACTGAAGCTTTCTTT.

The sample holds many counts of this clonotype. V gene TRBV6-1 combines with J gene TRBJ1-2; 7 positions match TRBD1. V lost 2 bases and J lost 8; bases outside the gene matches: 8. The CDR3 has 14 amino acids. CDR1 and CDR2 from the germline V gene are MNHNS and SASEGT. CDR3 sequence (DNA): TGTGCCAGCAGTGAAAGGGGTGACAGGGACGGCTACACCTTC. It translates to CASSERGDRDGYTF.